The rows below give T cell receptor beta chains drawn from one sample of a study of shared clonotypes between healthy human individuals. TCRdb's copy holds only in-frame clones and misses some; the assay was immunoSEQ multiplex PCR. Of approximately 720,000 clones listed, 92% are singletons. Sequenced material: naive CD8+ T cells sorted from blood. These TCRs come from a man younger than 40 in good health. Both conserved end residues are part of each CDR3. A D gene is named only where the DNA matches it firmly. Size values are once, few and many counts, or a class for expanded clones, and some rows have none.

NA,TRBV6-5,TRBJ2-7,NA,CASSSVAYEQYF,TGTGCCAGCAGTTCGGTAGCCTACGAGCAGTACTTC
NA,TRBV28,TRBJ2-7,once,CASSFARIYEQYF,TGTGCCAGCAGTTTCGCCAGGATCTACGAGCAGTACTTC
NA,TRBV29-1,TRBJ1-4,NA,CSARGGRSGGTEF,TGCAGCGCCCGGGGTGGCAGGTCGGGAGGGACGGAATTT
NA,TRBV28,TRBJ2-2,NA,CASSYLVELFF,TGTGCCAGCAGTTACTTGGTGGAGCTGTTTTTT
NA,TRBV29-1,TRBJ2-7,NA,CSAVRRGDNSYEQYF,TGCAGCGCCGTAAGGCGGGGCGATAACTCCTACGAGCAGTACTTC
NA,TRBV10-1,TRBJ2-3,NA,CASSRGGPDTQYF,TGCGCCAGCAGCCGAGGGGGGCCAGATACGCAGTATTTT
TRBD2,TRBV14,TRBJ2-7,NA,CASSISGTSREQYF,TGTGCCAGCAGCATTTCCGGGACTAGTCGAGAGCAGTACTTC
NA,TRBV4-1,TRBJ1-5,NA,CASSQGRFNQPQHF,TGCGCCAGCAGCCAAGGACGGTTCAATCAGCCCCAGCATTTT
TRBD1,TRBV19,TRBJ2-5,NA,CASSPTGERQYF,TGTGCCAGTAGCCCAACAGGGGAGCGCCAGTACTTC
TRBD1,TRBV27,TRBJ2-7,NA,CASSTTGGSYEQYF,TGTGCCAGCAGTACGACAGGGGGCTCCTACGAGCAGTACTTC
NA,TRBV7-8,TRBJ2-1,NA,CASSLAHLTQYNEQFF,TGTGCCAGCAGCTTAGCTCACCTAACTCAATACAATGAGCAGTTCTTC
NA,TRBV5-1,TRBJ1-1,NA,CASSFLGFTEAFF,TGCGCCAGCAGCTTTCTCGGGTTCACTGAAGCTTTCTTT
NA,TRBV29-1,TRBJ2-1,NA,CSAPRWKGSINEQFF,TGCAGCGCCCCAAGGTGGAAGGGTTCCATTAATGAGCAGTTCTTC
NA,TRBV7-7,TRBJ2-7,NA,CASSLRDSMRGQYF,TGTGCTAGCAGCTTAAGGGATAGTATGCGCGGGCAGTACTTC
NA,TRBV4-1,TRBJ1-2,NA,CASSPGTEANYGYTF,TGCGCCAGCAGCCCGGGGACGGAAGCTAACTATGGCTACACCTTC
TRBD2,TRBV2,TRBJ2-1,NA,CASRLTSGNEQFF,TGTGCCAGCAGACTGACTAGCGGCAATGAGCAGTTCTTC
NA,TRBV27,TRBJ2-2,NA,CASRGLSGELFF,TGTGCCAGCAGGGGTCTAAGCGGGGAGCTGTTTTTT
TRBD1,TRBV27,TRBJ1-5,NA,CASSSLRTGGFNQPQHF,TGTGCCAGCAGTTCCCTCCGGACAGGGGGATTCAATCAGCCCCAGCATTTT
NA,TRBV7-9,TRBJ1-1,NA,CASSFRGENTEAFF,TGTGCCAGCAGCTTTAGGGGTGAAAACACTGAAGCTTTCTTT
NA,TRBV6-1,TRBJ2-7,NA,CASSSQEFYEQYF,TGTGCCAGCTCATCTCAGGAGTTCTACGAGCAGTACTTC
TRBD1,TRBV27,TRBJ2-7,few,CASGVGTGTYEQYF,TGTGCCAGCGGGGTCGGGACAGGCACCTACGAGCAGTACTTC
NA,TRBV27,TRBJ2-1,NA,CASSSGHNEQFF,TGTGCCAGCAGTTCGGGACACAATGAGCAGTTCTTC
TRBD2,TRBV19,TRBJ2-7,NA,CASSITSGSEQYF,TGTGCCAGTAGTATAACTAGCGGGAGTGAGCAGTACTTC
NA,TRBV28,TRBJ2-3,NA,CASSLRGRRDTQYF,TGTGCCAGCAGTTTGCGAGGCCGCAGAGATACGCAGTATTTT
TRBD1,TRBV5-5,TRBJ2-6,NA,CASSLGQGASGANVLTF,TGTGCCAGCAGCTTGGGCCAGGGGGCTTCTGGGGCCAACGTCCTGACTTTC
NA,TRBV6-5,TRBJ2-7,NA,CASSYYAGVWYEQYF,TGTGCCAGCAGTTACTATGCAGGGGTCTGGTACGAGCAGTACTTC
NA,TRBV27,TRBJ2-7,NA,CASSFSGSYEQYF,TGTGCCAGCAGTTTCTCGGGCTCCTACGAGCAGTACTTC
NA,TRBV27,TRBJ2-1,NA,CASSDLNEQFF,TGTGCCAGCAGTGATCTCAATGAGCAGTTCTTC
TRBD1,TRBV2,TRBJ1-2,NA,CATTGVAFDYGYTF,TGTGCTACGACAGGGGTAGCTTTCGACTATGGCTACACCTTC
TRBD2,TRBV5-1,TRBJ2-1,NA,CASSQTSGTSWFNEQFF,TGCGCCAGCAGCCAAACATCCGGGACTAGTTGGTTCAATGAGCAGTTCTTC
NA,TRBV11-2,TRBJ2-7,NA,CASSLDAPYEQYF,TGTGCCAGCAGCTTAGATGCCCCCTACGAGCAGTACTTC
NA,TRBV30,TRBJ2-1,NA,CAWSVRSNEQFF,TGTGCCTGGAGTGTACGTTCGAATGAGCAGTTCTTC
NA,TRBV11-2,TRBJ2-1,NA,CASSLLGDEQFF,TGTGCCAGCAGCCTCCTGGGAGATGAGCAGTTCTTC
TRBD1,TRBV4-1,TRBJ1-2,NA,CASSGQGWYGYTF,TGCGCCAGCAGCGGACAGGGATGGTATGGCTACACCTTC
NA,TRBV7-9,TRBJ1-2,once,CASSLGGSPTDLYTF,TGTGCCAGCAGCTTAGGGGGATCACCAACAGATCTCTACACCTTC
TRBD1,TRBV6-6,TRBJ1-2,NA,CASSLGTVDNYGYTF,TGTGCCAGCAGCCTGGGGACAGTTGATAACTATGGCTACACCTTC
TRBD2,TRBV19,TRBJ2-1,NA,CASSTSGGSYNEQFF,TGTGCCAGTAGTACCAGCGGGGGTTCCTACAATGAGCAGTTCTTC
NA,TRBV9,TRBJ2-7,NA,CASSFTFGSYEQYF,TGTGCCAGCAGCTTTACATTCGGGTCCTACGAGCAGTACTTC
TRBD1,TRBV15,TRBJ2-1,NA,CATSRDPPGGGLDEQFF,TGTGCCACCAGCAGAGACCCCCCAGGGGGCGGCTTGGATGAGCAGTTCTTC
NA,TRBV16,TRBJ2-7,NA,CASSQSKTSYEQYF,TGTGCCAGCAGCCAATCGAAGACCTCCTACGAGCAGTACTTC
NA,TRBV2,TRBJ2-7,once,CASSVWDPSEQYF,TGTGCCAGCAGTGTTTGGGATCCAAGCGAGCAGTACTTC
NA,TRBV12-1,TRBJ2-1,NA,CASSWGLAGVKFEQFF,TGTGCCAGCAGCTGGGGACTAGCGGGAGTAAAGTTTGAGCAGTTCTTC
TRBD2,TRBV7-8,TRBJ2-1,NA,CASSYSGSDNEQFF,TGTGCCAGCAGCTATAGCGGGTCAGACAATGAGCAGTTCTTC
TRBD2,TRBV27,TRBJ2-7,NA,CASTSAGAEQYF,TGTGCCAGCACGTCAGCGGGAGCCGAGCAGTACTTC